This T cell receptor beta chain was observed in a study of T cell responses to AZD1222 COVID-19 vaccine (dated by TCRdb to about 2021). Concerning the study at large: A total of 240 or so trial participants underwent TCR sequencing, of whom about 200 had received two doses of AZD1222 and 26 had received two doses of the MenACWY control vaccine. Enrollment into the trials was organized by age into subgroups of 18-55, 56-69 and 70-plus years, and those subgroups contained roughly 150, 30 and 60 TCR-sequenced participants, respectively.

For CDR1 and CDR2, the germline V gene (reference sequence) lists GTSNPN and SVGIG. The junction carries 10 bases between V and J, which are trimmed by 2 bases and 2 bases respectively. The CDR3, cysteine through phenylalanine, is 15 amino acids long. This entry keeps only the CDR3 DNA: 45 bases, framed from base 1. Broader findings and caveats from the paper: Vaccine-associated CD4 TCRs spanned the whole spike protein, with dominant responses in regions 160-218 and 743-854. Conclusions about previously exposed vaccinees are limited, since just six AZD1222 recipients were seropositive for SARS-CoV-2 at baseline. In the small 56-69-year group, the increase in depth fell short of significance, most likely because of low power. Participants were mostly white British, with more females than males. The authors suggested clonal diversity may have been underestimated. Because no day 14 peak-response samples were available, repertoires were characterized only after the peak T cell response. After two AZD1222 doses, both the breadth and the depth of spike-specific TCRs were significantly higher than at day 0 and than in MenACWY recipients. Nearly half of unique spike-specific TCRs reportedly recognized epitopes outside regions mutated in the B.1.351 and B.1.1.7 variants.

In light of the paper, this sample's time point label describes: about 28 days (+/-7) after the second vaccine dose. AZD1222 recipients whose second dose came at about 4 weeks and those whose second dose came at about 12 weeks were combined into one group, since spike-specific TCR depth and breadth did not differ between the two schedules. The vaccinee samples were drawn from two UK trials, COV001 and COV002, one of which was a single-blind randomized controlled phase 2/3 trial testing AZD1222 (ChAdOx1 nCoV-19) in healthy adults. Trial participant PBMC samples were collected at day 0 and day 28 after the second dose for TCRbeta chain sequencing. The CDR3 regions of human TCRbeta chains were analyzed by immunosequencing. The authors' analysis ran thus. TCRs in the repertoires were matched against a reference library of SARS-CoV-2-specific TCRs that had been generated with the MIRA antigen-specificity platform. Breadth was defined as the fraction of unique TCRs that were SARS-CoV-2-associated, and depth was defined as the fraction of total T cells that were SARS-CoV-2-associated. Using the MIRA data, every spike-specific TCR was mapped to the spike region that the TCR reacted to and assigned to either a CD4 or a CD8 class. Log10-transformed breadth and depth values were compared by one-way ANOVA with Sidak's multiple comparisons tests. TCRdb's version of the immuneACCESS table is confined to in-frame rearrangements and falls short of the full clone set. An unresolved V gene accounts for under half of the shortfall where checked; the remainder is of unknown origin. V and J calls and clone size are copied from that table; D and trimming were computed from the DNA. The sample contains around 56,000 clones, more than 70% of them found a single time. Together, the top ten hold about 14% of the sample.

Note on this clone: Its antigen is unknown. No much larger clone exists at a distance of one base, and base qualities are not known.

The chain was built from TRBV30 and TRBJ2-6; the D segment cannot be called with confidence. Sequenced material: peripheral blood, taken 28 days after the second AZD1222 dose. The TCR sequence derives from an adult who received the AZD1222 COVID-19 vaccine. The CDR3 is CAWSLGTPGANVLTF. The base sequence is TGTGCCTGGAGTCTGGGAACCCCTGGGGCCAACGTCCTGACTTTC. Beyond the CDR3, the reference TRBV30 and TRBJ2-6 genes provide the residues; the full variable domain reads: SQTIHQWPATLVQPVGSPLSLECTVEGTSNPNLYWYRQAAGRGLQLLFYSVGIGQISSEVPQNLSASRPQDRQFILSSKKLLLSDSGFYLCAWSLGTPGANVLTFGAGSRLTVL.